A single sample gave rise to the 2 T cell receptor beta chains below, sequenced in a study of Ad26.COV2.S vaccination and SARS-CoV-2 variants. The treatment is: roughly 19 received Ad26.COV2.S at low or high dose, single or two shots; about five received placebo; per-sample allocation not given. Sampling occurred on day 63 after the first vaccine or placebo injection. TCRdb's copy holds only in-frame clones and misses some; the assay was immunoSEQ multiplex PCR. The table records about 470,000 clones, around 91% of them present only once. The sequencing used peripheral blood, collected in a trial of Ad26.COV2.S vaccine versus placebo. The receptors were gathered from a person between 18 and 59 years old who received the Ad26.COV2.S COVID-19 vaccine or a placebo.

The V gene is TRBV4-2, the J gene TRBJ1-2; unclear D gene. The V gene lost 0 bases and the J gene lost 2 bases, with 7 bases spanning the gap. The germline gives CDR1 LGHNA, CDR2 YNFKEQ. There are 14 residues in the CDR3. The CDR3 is CASSQDAGNYGYTF. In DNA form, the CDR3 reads TGTGCCAGCAGCCAAGACGCGGGGAACTATGGCTACACCTTC.

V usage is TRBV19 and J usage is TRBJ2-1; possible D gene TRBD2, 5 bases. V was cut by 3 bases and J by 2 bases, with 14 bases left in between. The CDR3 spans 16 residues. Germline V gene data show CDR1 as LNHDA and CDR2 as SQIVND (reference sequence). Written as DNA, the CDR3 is TGTGCCAGTAGTATGGCGGCGGGTTCCCCCTACAATGAGCAGTTCTTC. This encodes CASSMAAGSPYNEQFF.